One sample yielded the 17 T cell receptor beta chains listed below, sequenced in a study of T-cell reconstitution after alpha-beta-depleted transplantation in children. Unique molecular identifiers were incorporated during preparation of the TCRbeta library. Each CDR3 protein gets one entry after TCRdb re-called the PCR reads with MiXCR. This table has about 640,000 distinct CDR3 sequences, roughly 17% appearing once. Sequenced material: PBMCs from the stem cell graft donor, taken from the stem cell graft. The receptors stem from a human donor who donated a stem cell graft to a child with acute myeloid leukemia.

This clonotype was detected only a few times. The rearrangement links TRBV15 to TRBJ2-5; 7 bases line up with TRBD2. This CDR3 contains 16 residues. Germline values: CDR1 LNHNV, CDR2 YYDKDF (reference sequence). The trim removed 3 bases at V and 3 bases at J, leaving 10 bases unmatched. The CDR3 is CATSRGEGFQEETQYF. The CDR3 DNA is TGTGCCACCAGCAGGGGGGAGGGGTTTCAAGAAGAGACCCAGTACTTC. The full variable domain, its missing parts supplied by reference TRBV15 and TRBJ2-5, is DAMVIQNPRYQVTQFGKPVTLSCSQTLNHNVMYWYQQKSSQAPKLLFHYYDKDFNNEADTPDNFQSRRPNTSFCFLDIRSPGLGDTAMYLCATSRGEGFQEETQYFGPGTRLLVL.

This rearrangement joins TRBV27 to TRBJ1-1, with D possibly TRBD1 on 6 matching bases. This CDR3 is 14 amino acids long. Trimming took off 2 bases at V and 4 bases at J, with 11 bases between the two ends. Germline V CDR1 and CDR2: MNHEY, SMNVEV (reference sequence). As DNA, the CDR3 is TGTGCCAGCAGTTTAGTGGGGGCGAGCACTGAAGCTTTCTTT. Translation gives CASSLVGASTEAFF.

The chain is built from TRBV12-3 or TRBV12-4 and TRBJ1-2; tentatively, D is TRBD1 (5 bases). Trimming took off 6 bases at V and 0 bases at J, with 14 bases between the two ends. This CDR3 spans 15 amino acids. The CDR3 bases are TGTGCCAGCAGCCTAATGGGGCAGGCTAACTATGGCTACACCTTC. Encoded protein: CASSLMGQANYGYTF.

The CDR3 protein is CSARVDPGELFF. CDR3 coding DNA: TGCAGTGCTAGAGTCGATCCCGGGGAGCTGTTTTTT. V and J are TRBV20-1 and TRBJ2-2; D is uncertain. Trimming removed 1 base at V and 6 bases at J, with 6 bases between. CDR1 is DFQATT, CDR2 SNEGSKA, per germline (reference sequence). CDR3 length: 12 amino acids.

This clonotype was seen at least ten times. The chain couples TRBV5-1 to TRBJ2-7, with D maybe TRBD1 (6 bases). The CDR3 covers 13 residues. Trimming removed 5 bases at V and 3 bases at J, with 12 bases between. Germline CDR1 is SGHRS and CDR2 is YFSETQ. CDR3 sequence: CASRDGQNYEQYF. The CDR3 coding sequence is TGCGCCAGCAGAGATGGACAGAACTACGAGCAGTACTTC.

This clonotype was recorded many times. This CDR3 reads CASSLASQGAANTGELFF. CDR3 nucleotides: TGTGCCAGCAGCTTAGCGTCCCAGGGGGCAGCGAACACCGGGGAGCTGTTTTTT. The chain uses TRBV7-2 and TRBJ2-2; 8 nucleotides align to TRBD1. CDR3 length: 18 residues. V lost 0 bases to trimming and J lost 0 bases; unmatched junction nucleotides: 6. CDR1 and CDR2 (germline): SGHTA, FQGNSA.

There are a few counts of this clonotype. This chain joins TRBV11-2 and TRBJ2-5, with a possible D match to TRBD1 (6 bases). The CDR3 is 15 amino acids. Trimming shortened V by 0 bases and J by 4 bases, and 12 bases separated the two germline ends. Germline loops: CDR1 SGHAT, CDR2 FQNNGV. CDR3 protein: CASSLEQGGPETQYF. As DNA, the CDR3 is TGTGCCAGCAGCTTAGAACAGGGCGGACCAGAGACCCAGTACTTC.

This clonotype occurred many times. This chain joins TRBV6-1 and TRBJ2-7, with 7 bases identical to TRBD1. V was pared by 3 bases and J by 5 bases, with 4 bases of the junction left unmatched. The CDR3 spans 13 residues. In germline, CDR1 is MNHNS, CDR2 SASEGT. CDR3 loop: CASSETGLHEQYF. The CDR3, as DNA: TGTGCCAGCAGTGAGACAGGGCTCCACGAGCAGTACTTC.

This clonotype was observed at least ten times. J is TRBJ2-5 and V is TRBV29-1; 7 nucleotides agree with TRBD2. The CDR3 has 14 residues. V trimming: 0 bases; J trimming: 0 bases; junction bases outside the gene matches: 1. CDR1 SQVTM and CDR2 ANQGSEA come from the germline V gene. The CDR3 spells CSVEEAGYQETQYF. CDR3 DNA sequence: TGCAGCGTTGAAGAAGCGGGGTACCAAGAGACCCAGTACTTC.

In this sample, this clonotype turned up once. The V gene is TRBV5-6, the J gene TRBJ1-3; the D is unclear. V shed 2 bases and J shed 4 bases, with 7 bases lying between them. CDR3 size: 13 residues. Germline V gene data show CDR1 as SGHDT and CDR2 as YYEEEE. CDR3 amino acids: CASSFLAGNTIYF. DNA for the CDR3: TGTGCCAGCAGCTTTTTAGCCGGAAACACCATATATTTT.

This clonotype was seen a handful of times. The chain couples TRBV7-2 to TRBJ1-1; 7 positions match TRBD1. In germline, CDR1 is SGHTA, CDR2 FQGNSA. The CDR3 is 13 residues long. With V trimmed by 4 bases and J by 7 bases, 6 bases remained unmatched. The chain's CDR3 is CASSSRGEGEAFF. In DNA form, the CDR3 reads TGTGCCAGCAGCTCCAGGGGGGAGGGTGAAGCTTTCTTT.

The chain joins TRBV28 to TRBJ2-1, with D possibly TRBD1 on 7 matching bases. Germline assignment: CDR1 MDHEN and CDR2 SYDVKM. V gave up 11 bases and J gave up 5 bases, with 16 bases separating them. This CDR3 spans 13 amino acids. Here the CDR3 DNA reads TGTGCCTCCAGGGGGGCGCCCAACAATGAGCAGTTCTTC. The encoded protein is CASRGAPNNEQFF. Variable domain in full (rest from reference TRBV28 and TRBJ2-1): DVKVTQSSRYLVKRTGEKVFLECVQDMDHENMFWYRQDPGLGLRLIYFSYDVKMKEKGDIPEGYSVSREKKERFSLILESASTNQTSMYLCASRGAPNNEQFFGPGTRLTVL.

In its sample, this clonotype was seen many times. The chain employs TRBV20-1 and TRBJ1-5; D ambiguous. Germline V gene lookup returns CDR1 DFQATT and CDR2 SNEGSKA (reference sequence). The CDR3 sequence is 16 residues long. Trimming cost V 1 base and J 5 bases, with 18 bases left between them. CDR3 in DNA: TGCAGTGCTAGAGGAAGAAACGGAGCCCCAGATCAGCCCCAGCATTTT. Translating gives CSARGRNGAPDQPQHF.

This clonotype showed up just a few times. The genes are TRBV9 and TRBJ2-5; 9 bases fit TRBD2. This CDR3 has 17 residues. Per the germline V gene, CDR1 is SGDLS and CDR2 is YYNGEE. The junction had 12 bases not matched to a gene; V was cut back by 0 bases and J by 6 bases. Here the CDR3 reads CASSVAASGVGGKTQYF. CDR3 DNA sequence: TGTGCCAGCAGCGTAGCGGCTAGCGGGGTGGGCGGAAAGACCCAGTACTTC.

This clonotype was detected many times. The chain is built from TRBV7-9 and TRBJ1-2; D gene ambiguous. The CDR3 is 15 residues long. V was clipped by 3 bases and J by 0 bases, with 11 bases between them. Germline CDR1 and CDR2: SEHNR and FQNEAQ (reference sequence). CDR3 loop: CASSFKGETNYGYTF. CDR3 nucleotide sequence: TGTGCCAGCAGCTTTAAAGGCGAGACTAACTATGGCTACACCTTC.

This clonotype was seen ten or more times. The rearrangement uses TRBV20-1 and TRBJ1-5; no definite D call. Per the germline V gene, CDR1 is DFQATT and CDR2 is SNEGSKA (reference sequence). CDR3 length equals 14 residues. V lost 2 bases and J 1 base, leaving 9 bases between the germline ends. CDR3 loop: CSARTGSSNQPQHF. The DNA of the CDR3 is TGCAGTGCTAGAACGGGGAGCAGCAATCAGCCCCAGCATTTT.

This clonotype occurred many times. This rearrangement joins TRBV7-3 to TRBJ1-1; the D gene is possibly TRBD1 (6 bases). CDR1 SGHTA and CDR2 FQGTGA come from the germline V gene. Trimming removed 1 base from V and 3 bases from J, with 18 bases in between. The CDR3 covers 17 residues. CDR3 in DNA: TGTGCCAGCAGCTTAAATGGGGGCCTTGGTAGGGACACTGAAGCTTTCTTT. This gives the protein CASSLNGGLGRDTEAFF.